Sequencing of this TCR beta chain was carried out in a study of blood T cell repertoires in COVID-19 (dated by TCRdb to about 2020). About the full investigation: Collaborator samples came from the United States, Italy and Spain and covered acute and convalescent phases of COVID-19. The prospective study material was composed of cDNA or gDNA derived from T cells, B-cell-depleted T cells, or PBMCs. The dataset comprised deeply sampled blood TCRbeta repertoires from subjects exposed to, actively infected with, or recovered from COVID-19. A freely available public database, intended as a resource for researchers studying the immune response to SARS-CoV-2, is where the repertoires were released. The samples were drawn from the first 160 participants of the ongoing ImmuneRACE study and from about 1,200 subjects provided by 6 global collaborators. Sample metadata almost always included a de-identified subject ID, COVID-19 status, age in years and sex. Where available, HLA class I and class II types were taken from metadata supplied by the sample provider and were not determined by assay-based typing.

Germline trimming amounts to 0 bases on V and 0 bases on J, with 4 as the count of junction bases outside the gene matches. Including the terminal cysteine and phenylalanine, the CDR3 comprises 16 residues. The DNA shown is the 48-base CDR3, in frame from base 1. CDR1 and CDR2 were assigned from the germline V gene as SGHTS and YDEGEE. TCRbeta CDR3 regions were amplified from genomic DNA by means of the immunoSEQ Assay, a bias-controlled multiplex PCR. The authors' analysis ran thus. The number of nucleated cells in each sample was estimated by amplification of reference gene primers within the assay. To quantify the absolute abundance of each unique TCRbeta CDR3 rearrangement, sequence reads were collapsed and filtered. Productive Simpson clonality was computed per sample as the square root of Simpson's diversity index over productive rearrangements. What TCRdb holds here is the immuneACCESS table cut down to in-frame rearrangements. Part of the clones is not present; checked against another copy, under half of the missing clones reflect an unresolved V gene, and the others are unexplained. Clone size and the V and J calls come from that table; the DNA yielded D and trimming. The sample table records over 200,000 clones; 80% to 95% of these occur just once. The ten largest clones take up about 0.8% of the sample.

In Seattle, one collaborating source enrolled patients while the infection was active and tracked those patients longitudinally over the course of disease. The collaborating institutions used their own protocols to collect whole blood in K2EDTA tubes. For TCRbeta analysis, collaborators shipped samples as frozen whole blood, isolated PBMCs, or DNA extracted from either of those sample types. Concerning this clone itself: Which antigen it targets is not known. No much larger clone is present one base from it, and per-base qualities are unavailable.

What the study reported, not specific to this receptor: How much clinical and demographic metadata was included differed by source and by participant, and the metadata was provided uncurated.

The rearranged segments are TRBV5-8 and TRBJ1-1, with 8 bases in between that match TRBD1. Specimen: peripheral blood. This TCR came from a man in his sixties with COVID-19, enrolled during active disease. In nucleotides, the sequence is TGTGCCAGCAGCTTGGGGACAGGGACTATGAACACTGAAGCTTTCTTT. Translation gives CASSLGTGTMNTEAFF.